This T cell receptor (beta chain) is from a study of brain T cells in children with intractable seizures. Study conclusions and caveats: Viral specificity was inferred only from CDR3 similarity; HCMV serostatus was unknown. Absence of clones before surgery may stem from lower sequencing depth.

Only cases whose brain tissue showed the highest T cell transcript signatures were sequenced. Patients received at least one anti-epileptic drug before surgery. This CDR3 has 14 amino acids. V dropped 2 bases and J dropped 0 bases, with 7 bases sitting between them. The germline V gene encodes CDR1 KGHSH and CDR2 LQKENI. Measured with immunoSEQ multiplex PCR; TCRdb has only the in-frame clones, and not every one. The sample lists roughly 80,000 clones, about 92% occurring once. Regarding this clone: The antigen is undetermined.

The sequence came from a boy under three years old with tuberous sclerosis and intractable seizures. The V gene is TRBV18, the J gene TRBJ1-2; D gene unclear. The source was peripheral blood, collected at surgery. The DNA for the CDR3 is TGTGCCAGCTCACCAAGGCAGACTAACTATGGCTACACCTTC. Translation: CASSPRQTNYGYTF.